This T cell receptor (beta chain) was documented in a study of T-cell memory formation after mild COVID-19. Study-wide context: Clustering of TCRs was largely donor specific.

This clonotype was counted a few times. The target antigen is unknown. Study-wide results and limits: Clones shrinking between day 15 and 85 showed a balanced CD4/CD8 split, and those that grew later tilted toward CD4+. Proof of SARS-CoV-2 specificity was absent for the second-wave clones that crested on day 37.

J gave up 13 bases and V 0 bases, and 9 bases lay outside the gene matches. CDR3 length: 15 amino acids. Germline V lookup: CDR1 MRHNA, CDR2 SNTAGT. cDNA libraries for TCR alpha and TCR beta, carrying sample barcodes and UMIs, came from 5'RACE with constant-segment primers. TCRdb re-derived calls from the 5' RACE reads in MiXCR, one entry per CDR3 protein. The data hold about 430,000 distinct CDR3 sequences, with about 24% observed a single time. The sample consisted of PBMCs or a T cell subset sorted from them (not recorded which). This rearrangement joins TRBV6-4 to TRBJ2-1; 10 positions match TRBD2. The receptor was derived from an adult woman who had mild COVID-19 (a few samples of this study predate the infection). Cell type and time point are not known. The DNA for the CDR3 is TGTGCCAGCAGTGACTCGATTGCTAGCGGGAGTAAACAGTTCTTC. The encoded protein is CASSDSIASGSKQFF.